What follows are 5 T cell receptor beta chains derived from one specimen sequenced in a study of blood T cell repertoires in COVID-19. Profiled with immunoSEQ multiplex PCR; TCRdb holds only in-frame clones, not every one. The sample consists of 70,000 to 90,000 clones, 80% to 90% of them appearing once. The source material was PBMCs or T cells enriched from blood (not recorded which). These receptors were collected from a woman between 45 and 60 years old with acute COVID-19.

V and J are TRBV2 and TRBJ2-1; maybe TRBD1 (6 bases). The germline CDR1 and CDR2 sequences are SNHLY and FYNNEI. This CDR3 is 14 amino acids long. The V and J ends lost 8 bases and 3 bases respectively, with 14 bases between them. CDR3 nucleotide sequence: TGTGCCAGCGGTCGGGTCAGGGGCTACAATGAGCAGTTCTTC. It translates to CASGRVRGYNEQFF.

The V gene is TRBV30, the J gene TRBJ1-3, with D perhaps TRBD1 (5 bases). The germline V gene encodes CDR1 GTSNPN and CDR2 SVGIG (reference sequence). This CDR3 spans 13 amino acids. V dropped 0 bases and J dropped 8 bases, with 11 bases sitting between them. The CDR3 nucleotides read TGTGCCTGGAGTGTAAAAGGGGCAGACACCATATATTTT. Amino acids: CAWSVKGADTIYF.

The CDR3 nucleotides are TGTGCCAGCAGTGAATTTAAGGGGCGCGGTAATTCACCCCTCCACTTT. As protein: CASSEFKGRGNSPLHF. The V call is TRBV25-1, the J call TRBJ1-6; perhaps TRBD1 as D (5 bases). The CDR3 sequence is 16 residues long. The V gene's germline CDR1 is MGHDK and CDR2 SYGVNS. The V end was cut by 1 base, the J end by 6 bases, with 13 bases between. Filled out from reference TRBV25-1 and TRBJ1-6, the complete variable domain reads EADIYQTPRYLVIGTGKKITLECSQTMGHDKMYWYQQDPGMELHLIHYSYGVNSTEKGDLSSESTVSRIRTEHFPLTLESARPSHTSQYLCASSEFKGRGNSPLHFGNGTRLTVT.

CDR3 sequence: CASSAPGTRNNEQFF. The CDR3 DNA is TGTGCCAGCAGTGCACCCGGGACTAGGAACAATGAGCAGTTCTTC. The chain links TRBV25-1 to TRBJ2-1, with TRBD2 identical over 8 bases. The CDR3 covers 15 residues. In germline, CDR1 is MGHDK, CDR2 SYGVNS. Trimming removed 4 bases from V and 5 bases from J; junction bases left unmatched: 7.

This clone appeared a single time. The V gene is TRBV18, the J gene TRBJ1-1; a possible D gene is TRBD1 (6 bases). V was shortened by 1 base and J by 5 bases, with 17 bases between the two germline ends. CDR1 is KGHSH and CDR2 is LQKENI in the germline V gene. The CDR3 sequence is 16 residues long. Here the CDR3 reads CASSPRGPGTRTEAFF. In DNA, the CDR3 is TGTGCCAGCTCACCACGGGGGCCCGGGACTAGAACTGAAGCTTTCTTT.